This T cell receptor (beta chain) derives from a study of blood T cells in healthy people across ages. Donors gave around 10 milliliters of peripheral blood apiece. Combining a sample-barcoded 5' primer with a J-beta primer mix, a second PCR ran for 7 to 11 cycles. MiXCR, run by TCRdb on the 5' RACE reads, gives a single entry per CDR3 protein. This sample has 650,000 to 800,000 distinct CDR3 sequences; under 45% occur once, and the top ten carry about a fifth. With 4 bases removed from V and 6 bases from J, the gap between germline ends came to 13 bases. The length of the CDR3 is 13 residues. The study's findings and limits: A roughly linear age-dependent decrease characterized TCR beta diversity per million T cells. The long-lived group displayed more naive CD4+ cells, plus higher diversity, than the aged donors did.

Comments on this clonotype: The antigen remains undetermined.

Sequencing used blood. The origin of this receptor is a man aged 55 to 70 in good health. The chain joins TRBV12-3 or TRBV12-4 to TRBJ2-7; a possible D gene is TRBD2 (7 bases). CDR3 in DNA: TGTGCCAGCAGTTCCGGGGAGGGGGTCGAGCAGTACTTC. Its translation: CASSSGEGVEQYF.